Below are 24 T cell receptor beta chains sequenced from a single sample in a study of vaccination and CD4 T cells after COVID-19. Antigens for these TCRs are unknown. The assay that was used to sequence DNA from cultured CD4+ T cells was the Oncomine TCR Beta short-read assay. Using its own MiXCR run on the PCR reads, TCRdb lists one record per CDR3 protein. Of roughly 14,000 distinct CDR3 sequences listed, roughly 34% are singletons. Documented treatment: approximately nine-day PBMC culture with coronavirus spike peptide pools or control peptides (ViraFEST assay). Sequenced input: cultured CD4+ T cells from blood. The receptor set was obtained from a human donor with COVID-19.

The rearrangement joins TRBV6-2 or TRBV6-3 to TRBJ1-6; possibly TRBD1 for D (5 bases). Germline assignment: CDR1 MNHEY and CDR2 SVGEGT. V was cut by 3 bases and J by 6 bases, with 9 bases left in between. The CDR3 runs 14 residues. The CDR3: CASSYFGGNSPLHF. CDR3 nucleotides: TGTGCCAGCAGTTATTTTGGGGGTAATTCACCCCTCCACTTT.

The chain couples TRBV27 to TRBJ1-6; unclear D gene. Germline CDR1 and CDR2: MNHEY and SMNVEV (reference sequence). V lost 4 bases to trimming and J lost 4 bases, with 8 bases between them. CDR3 length: 14 residues. CDR3 nucleotide sequence: TGTGCCAGCAGTTCCCGACAATATAATTCACCCCTCCACTTT. This sequence encodes CASSSRQYNSPLHF.

This clonotype was detected a few times. The chain links TRBV20-1 to TRBJ2-1; 9 positions match TRBD1. The CDR3 consists of 17 residues. With 1 base clipped from V and 5 bases from J, the junction kept 12 bases outside the gene matches. CDR1 is DFQATT and CDR2 is SNEGSKA in the germline V gene (reference sequence). The CDR3 protein is CSARGQPGTGINNEQFF. The CDR3 bases are TGCAGTGCTAGAGGGCAGCCCGGGACAGGGATCAACAATGAGCAGTTCTTC.

The chain joins TRBV7-3 to TRBJ2-2; D possibly corresponds to TRBD2 (5 bases). The V gene's germline CDR1 is SGHTA and CDR2 FQGTGA. This CDR3 spans 12 amino acids. Trimming cost V 8 bases and J 1 base, with 5 bases left between them. CDR3 region: CASGRNTGELFF. CDR3 nucleotides: TGTGCCAGCGGGAGGAACACCGGGGAGCTGTTTTTT.

This chain joins TRBV6-8 and TRBJ2-5, with 8 bases fitting TRBD2. After removal of 2 bases from V and 5 bases from J, the junction contained 7 bases not matched to a gene. The CDR3 length is 15 residues. Germline V gives CDR1 MNHGY, CDR2 SAAAGT. CDR3 sequence (DNA): TGTGCCAGCAGTTACGGGCCGGGGGGGCCGGAGACCCAGTACTTC. It specifies CASSYGPGGPETQYF.

This chain joins TRBV20-1 and TRBJ2-5; D call uncertain. The CDR3 is 11 residues long. Germline loops: CDR1 DFQATT, CDR2 SNEGSKA (reference sequence). The V end was cut by 3 bases, the J end by 2 bases, with 4 bases between. In DNA form, the CDR3 reads TGCAGTGCTAGGGCTCAAGAGACCCAGTACTTC. Translating it yields CSARAQETQYF.

This clonotype was observed once. This CDR3 is CASRSGLAAETQYF. Here the CDR3 DNA reads TGTGCCAGCAGGTCGGGACTAGCGGCAGAGACCCAGTACTTC. This chain uses TRBV12-3 or TRBV12-4 with TRBJ2-5, with 11 bases fitting TRBD2. The V and J ends lost 6 bases and 4 bases, in that order; junction bases with no gene match: 4. The CDR3 has 14 residues.

The table lists this clonotype with a few counts. The V and J genes are TRBV11-3 and TRBJ1-2; D perhaps matches TRBD1 (6 bases). Germline V gene data show CDR1 as SGHNT and CDR2 as YENEEA. The germline V and J ends were trimmed by 5 bases and 7 bases, with 26 bases remaining between them. This CDR3 contains 17 residues. The CDR3: CASSTRTDARGLGGYTF. CDR3 sequence (DNA): TGTGCCAGCAGCACACGGACGGACGCCAGGGGATTAGGTGGCTACACCTTC.

The chain employs TRBV7-3 and TRBJ2-1; possible D gene TRBD2, 6 bases. This CDR3 is built from 16 residues. V shed 5 bases and J shed 5 bases, with 19 bases lying between them. Per germline, CDR1 SGHTA and CDR2 FQGTGA. The CDR3 protein is CASSAHIAVGNNEQFF. Here the CDR3 DNA reads TGTGCCAGCAGCGCCCATATAGCGGTCGGAAACAATGAGCAGTTCTTC.

This clonotype showed up just a few times. This chain's CDR3 is CASSSQDRVRSGYTF. CDR3 in DNA: TGCGCCAGCAGCAGTCAGGACAGGGTTAGATCTGGCTACACCTTC. The chain uses TRBV5-1 and TRBJ1-2, with 8 bases aligning to TRBD1. The V and J ends lost 4 bases and 7 bases, in that order; junction bases with no gene match: 12. The CDR3 contains 15 residues. In germline, CDR1 is SGHRS, CDR2 YFSETQ.

In its sample, this clonotype was seen once. V usage is TRBV2 and J usage is TRBJ2-7; TRBD1 matches 7 bases. Germline values: CDR1 SNHLY, CDR2 FYNNEI. Germline trimming cut 2 bases from V and 3 bases from J; bases unmatched to any gene: 7. The CDR3 contains 15 residues. The CDR3 bases are TGTGCCAGCAGTGAATCTGGACAGGTGCTCTACGAGCAGTACTTC. Translated, it gives CASSESGQVLYEQYF.

This clonotype was detected only a few times. This rearrangement joins TRBV7-9 to TRBJ1-2; no clear D gene. Germline assignment: CDR1 SEHNR and CDR2 FQNEAQ (reference sequence). The CDR3 consists of 15 residues. V was pared by 5 bases and J by 6 bases, with 19 bases between. The CDR3 loop reads CASSLTMRRADGYTF. Written as DNA, the CDR3 is TGTGCCAGCAGCCTAACAATGAGGCGTGCGGATGGCTACACCTTC.

The chain employs TRBV5-1 and TRBJ1-5; a possible D gene is TRBD1 (6 bases). The V end was cut by 3 bases, the J end by 2 bases, with 24 bases between. The CDR3 loop spans 19 amino acids. Germline CDR1 and CDR2: SGHRS and YFSETQ. The DNA of the CDR3 is TGCGCCAGCAGCTCGAGTGAGGACAGCAACTCGAAGGGCAATCAGCCCCAGCATTTT. As protein: CASSSSEDSNSKGNQPQHF.

The chain joins TRBV15 to TRBJ1-1; D is unresolved. The CDR3 is 13 amino acids. V was cut by 1 base and J by 3 bases, with 6 bases left in between. CDR1 and CDR2 (germline): LNHNV, YYDKDF (reference sequence). CDR3: CATSRVGDTEAFF. The CDR3 DNA sequence: TGTGCCACCAGCAGAGTCGGAGACACTGAAGCTTTCTTT. The whole variable domain, filled in from reference TRBV15 and TRBJ1-1, reads DAMVIQNPRYQVTQFGKPVTLSCSQTLNHNVMYWYQQKSSQAPKLLFHYYDKDFNNEADTPDNFQSRRPNTSFCFLDIRSPGLGDTAMYLCATSRVGDTEAFFGQGTRLTVV.

A note on this clonotype: At one end the junction does not follow the germline gene, possibly because of a read error. The chain carries TRBV20-1 and TRBJ1-2; no clear D gene. From germline, CDR1 is DFQATT and CDR2 SNEGSKA (reference sequence). The CDR3 is made up of 12 amino acids. The CDR3 sequence is CGARWRGYGYTF. DNA of the CDR3: TGCGGTGCTAGATGGCGGGGCTATGGCTACACCTTC.

The CDR3: CASSPGTAHQPQHF. The CDR3 DNA follows: TGCGCCAGCAGCCCCGGGACAGCTCATCAGCCCCAGCATTTT. V is TRBV5-1 and J is TRBJ1-5; TRBD1 matches 7 bases. The CDR3 covers 14 residues. Trimming removed 4 bases from V and 5 bases from J; junction bases left unmatched: 6. Germline V lookup: CDR1 SGHRS, CDR2 YFSETQ. Based on the CDR3 plus reference TRBV5-1 and TRBJ1-5, the full variable domain is KAGVTQTPRYLIKTRGQQVTLSCSPISGHRSVSWYQQTPGQGLQFLFEYFSETQRNKGNFPGRFSGRQFSNSRSEMNVSTLELGDSALYLCASSPGTAHQPQHFGDGTRLSIL.

The rearrangement uses TRBV6-5 and TRBJ1-2; TRBD1 matches 8 bases. The ends lost 3 bases at V and 3 bases at J; junction bases unmatched: 3. CDR1 MNHEY and CDR2 SVGAGI come from the germline V gene. This CDR3 is built from 14 residues. CDR3 bases: TGTGCCAGCAGTTATTTGACAGGGGACTATGGCTACACCTTC. Its translation is CASSYLTGDYGYTF.

This chain links TRBV10-2 with TRBJ1-2, with 12 bases lining up with TRBD1. The J segment lost 4 bases and the V segment lost 2 bases, leaving 5 bases of the junction unmatched. Looked up from germline, CDR1 is WSHSY and CDR2 is SAAADI. The CDR3 sequence is 16 residues long. The CDR3 loop is CASSEPGTGGGYGYTF. DNA for the CDR3: TGCGCCAGCAGTGAGCCCGGGACAGGGGGCGGCTATGGCTACACCTTC.

The chain combines TRBV20-1 with TRBJ2-3; 10 positions agree with TRBD1. CDR1 and CDR2 from the germline V gene are DFQATT and SNEGSKA (reference sequence). The CDR3 spans 14 residues. J was trimmed by 2 bases and V by 6 bases; bases with no gene match: 5. CDR3 region: CSAPTGGFTDTQYF. DNA of the CDR3: TGCAGTGCGCCGACAGGGGGCTTCACAGATACGCAGTATTTT.

Relative to its sample, this clonotype is medium-sized. V is TRBV30 and J is TRBJ1-2; D not certain. The germline V and J ends were trimmed by 2 bases and 7 bases, with 20 bases remaining between them. CDR1 is GTSNPN and CDR2 is SVGIG in the germline V gene (reference sequence). The CDR3 sequence is 15 residues long. CDR3 nucleotide sequence: TGTGCCTGGAGTACTTATGGGCAGAGGGCCATTGGCTACACCTTC. The encoded protein is CAWSTYGQRAIGYTF.

This clonotype was observed a few times. This sequence joins TRBV18 and TRBJ2-5, with a weak D call TRBD2 (5 bases). V was pared by 5 bases and J by 1 base, with 8 bases between. Germline assignment: CDR1 KGHSH and CDR2 LQKENI. The CDR3 extends over 13 amino acids. Here the CDR3 DNA reads TGTGCCAGCTCAGGAGGACCCCAAGAGACCCAGTACTTC. This codes for CASSGGPQETQYF.

In this sample, this clonotype turned up a few times. This rearrangement joins TRBV27 to TRBJ1-4, with unresolved D. The germline gives CDR1 MNHEY, CDR2 SMNVEV (reference sequence). Trimming removed 2 bases at V and 4 bases at J, with 14 bases between. This CDR3 has 16 residues. This CDR3 reads CASSLIFRDHNEKLFF. In DNA form, the CDR3 reads TGTGCCAGCAGTTTAATCTTTCGAGACCATAATGAAAAACTGTTTTTT.

The genes are TRBV5-1 and TRBJ1-4; D is uncertain. The germline V gene encodes CDR1 SGHRS and CDR2 YFSETQ. The CDR3 covers 16 residues. Deletions cut 3 bases from V and 0 bases from J, with 12 bases between. The CDR3 coding sequence is TGCGCCAGCAGCTCGGGGAGTACCTCAACTAATGAAAAACTGTTTTTT. Residues: CASSSGSTSTNEKLFF.

The chain employs TRBV27 and TRBJ2-7, with 8 bases aligning to TRBD1. V shed 4 bases, J shed 1 base, and the junction held 9 bases outside the gene matches. Germline CDR1 and CDR2: MNHEY and SMNVEV (reference sequence). The CDR3 spans 16 residues. The CDR3 is CASSSARDRRSYEQYF. In DNA, the CDR3 is TGTGCCAGCAGTTCAGCCCGGGACAGGAGATCCTACGAGCAGTACTTC.